One TCR beta chain is described in this entry. TCRdb re-called the 5' RACE reads through MiXCR, storing one row per CDR3 protein. The data show under 300,000 distinct CDR3 sequences, approximately 19% seen once. The data originate from a study of T-cell memory formation after mild COVID-19. Sequenced sample: PBMCs or a T cell subset sorted from them (not recorded which). The source of this sequence is a man aged 18-30 years who had mild COVID-19 (a few samples of this study predate the infection). Cell type and time point are not known.

The CDR3 nucleotides read TGTGCCAGCAGCCCGTCCGGGACTAGCCCCATGCAGTACTTC. Encoded protein: CASSPSGTSPMQYF. The rearrangement uses TRBV7-6 and TRBJ2-7; 9 bases are shared with TRBD2. The germline gives CDR1 SGHVS, CDR2 FNYEAQ. With V trimmed by 5 bases and J by 9 bases, 11 bases remained unmatched. The CDR3 is 14 amino acids.